This T cell receptor beta chain stems from a study of response to subunit inactivated influenza vaccine. Findings and caveats of the study: Each seasonal flu vaccination may recruit only limited new T cells, authors suggested.

The V gene's germline CDR1 is ENHRY and CDR2 SYGVKD. The CDR3 loop spans 18 amino acids. MiXCR, run by TCRdb on the RT-PCR reads, gives a single entry per CDR3 protein. The repertoire consists of 500,000 to 600,000 distinct CDR3 sequences, with approximately 14% occurring once and the leading ten covering more than 9.5%. As regards this clonotype: Its antigen is currently unknown. One end of the junction is discordant with germline, which a read error may explain.

The V call is TRBV10-3, the J call TRBJ2-3; 11 bases are shared with TRBD2. Source: PBMCs from blood, taken 11 to 12 days after vaccination. This sequence was found in a man aged 45-65 years who received an inactivated influenza vaccine. The CDR3 loop reads CVISESDSGRARSDTQYF. The CDR3 coding sequence is TGTGTCATCAGTGAGTCCGATAGCGGGAGGGCCAGATCAGATACGCAGTATTTT.